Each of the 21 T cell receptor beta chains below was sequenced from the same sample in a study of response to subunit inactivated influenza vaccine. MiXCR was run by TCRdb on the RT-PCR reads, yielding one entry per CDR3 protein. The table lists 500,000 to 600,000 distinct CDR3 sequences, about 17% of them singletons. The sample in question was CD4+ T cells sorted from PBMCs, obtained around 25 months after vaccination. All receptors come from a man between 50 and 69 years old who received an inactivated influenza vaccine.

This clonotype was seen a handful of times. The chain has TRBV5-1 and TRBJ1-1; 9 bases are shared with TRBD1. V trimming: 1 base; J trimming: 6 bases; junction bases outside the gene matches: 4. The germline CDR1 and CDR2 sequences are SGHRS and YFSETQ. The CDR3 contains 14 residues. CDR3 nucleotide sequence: TGCGCCAGCAGCTTGTCCACAGGGGGCTCTGAAGCTTTCTTT. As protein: CASSLSTGGSEAFF. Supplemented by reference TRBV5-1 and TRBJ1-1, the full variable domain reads KAGVTQTPRYLIKTRGQQVTLSCSPISGHRSVSWYQQTPGQGLQFLFEYFSETQRNKGNFPGRFSGRQFSNSRSEMNVSTLELGDSALYLCASSLSTGGSEAFFGQGTRLTVV.

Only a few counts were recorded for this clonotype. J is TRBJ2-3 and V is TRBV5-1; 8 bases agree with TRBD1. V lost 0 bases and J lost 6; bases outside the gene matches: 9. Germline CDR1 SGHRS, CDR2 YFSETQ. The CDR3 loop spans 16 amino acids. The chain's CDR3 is CASSLAFGRGQDTQYF. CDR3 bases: TGCGCCAGCAGCTTGGCCTTTGGCAGGGGGCAGGATACGCAGTATTTT.

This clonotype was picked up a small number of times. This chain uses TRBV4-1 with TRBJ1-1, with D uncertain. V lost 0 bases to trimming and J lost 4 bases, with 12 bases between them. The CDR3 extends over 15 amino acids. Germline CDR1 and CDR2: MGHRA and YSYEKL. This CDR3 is CASSQDFGVATEAFF. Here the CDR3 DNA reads TGCGCCAGCAGCCAAGATTTCGGGGTGGCCACTGAAGCTTTCTTT.

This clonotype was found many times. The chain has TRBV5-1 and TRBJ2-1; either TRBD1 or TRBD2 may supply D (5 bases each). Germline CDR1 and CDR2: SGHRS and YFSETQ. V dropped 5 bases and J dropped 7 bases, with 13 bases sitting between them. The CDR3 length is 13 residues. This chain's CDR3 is CASRDIGGNEQFF. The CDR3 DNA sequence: TGCGCCAGCAGGGATATTGGGGGAAATGAGCAGTTCTTC.

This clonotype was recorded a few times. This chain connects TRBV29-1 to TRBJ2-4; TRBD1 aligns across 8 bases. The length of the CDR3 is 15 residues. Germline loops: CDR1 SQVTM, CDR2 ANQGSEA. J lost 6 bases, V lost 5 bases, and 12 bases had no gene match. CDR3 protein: CSVTPAGGSINIQYF. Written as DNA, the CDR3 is TGCAGCGTTACCCCGGCAGGGGGCTCGATAAACATTCAGTACTTC.

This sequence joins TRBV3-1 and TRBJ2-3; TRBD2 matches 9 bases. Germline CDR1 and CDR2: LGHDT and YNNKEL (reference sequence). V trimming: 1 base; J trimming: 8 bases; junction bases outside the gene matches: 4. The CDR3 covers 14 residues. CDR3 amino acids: CASSQGTSAGTQYF. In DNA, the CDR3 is TGTGCCAGCAGCCAAGGGACTAGCGCGGGTACGCAGTATTTT.

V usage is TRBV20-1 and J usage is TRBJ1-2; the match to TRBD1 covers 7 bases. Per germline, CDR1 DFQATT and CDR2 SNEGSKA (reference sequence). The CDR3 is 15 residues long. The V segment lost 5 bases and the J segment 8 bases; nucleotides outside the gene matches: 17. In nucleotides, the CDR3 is TGCAGTGCTCAGGGGGGGAGCCTAAGAAGAGGCGGCTACACCTTC. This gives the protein CSAQGGSLRRGGYTF.

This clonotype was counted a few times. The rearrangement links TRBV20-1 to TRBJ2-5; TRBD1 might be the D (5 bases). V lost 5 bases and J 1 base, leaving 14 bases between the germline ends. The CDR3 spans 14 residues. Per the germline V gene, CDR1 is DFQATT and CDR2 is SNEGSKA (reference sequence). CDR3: CSARSPGAQETQYF. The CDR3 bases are TGCAGTGCTCGTTCCCCTGGGGCCCAAGAGACCCAGTACTTC.

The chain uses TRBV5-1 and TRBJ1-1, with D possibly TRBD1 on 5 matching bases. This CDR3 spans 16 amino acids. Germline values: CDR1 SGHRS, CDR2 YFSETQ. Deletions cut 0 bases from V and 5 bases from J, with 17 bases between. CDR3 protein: CASSLGAGSLWTEAFF. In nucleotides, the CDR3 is TGCGCCAGCAGCTTGGGGGCAGGGAGTCTTTGGACTGAAGCTTTCTTT.

This CDR3 reads CASNWGLAGNTIYF. The CDR3 DNA follows: TGTGCCAGTAACTGGGGTCTGGCTGGAAACACCATATATTTT. The chain joins TRBV19 to TRBJ1-3; D remains unclear. The germline CDR1 and CDR2 sequences are LNHDA and SQIVND (reference sequence). Trimming stripped 7 bases from V and 2 bases from J, with 12 bases between. This CDR3 has 14 amino acids.

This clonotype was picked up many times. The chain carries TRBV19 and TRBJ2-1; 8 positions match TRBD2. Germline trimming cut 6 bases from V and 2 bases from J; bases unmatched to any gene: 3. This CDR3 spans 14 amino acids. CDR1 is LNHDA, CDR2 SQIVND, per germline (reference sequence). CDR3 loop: CASSPGLAYNEQFF. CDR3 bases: TGTGCCAGTAGCCCGGGACTAGCCTACAATGAGCAGTTCTTC.

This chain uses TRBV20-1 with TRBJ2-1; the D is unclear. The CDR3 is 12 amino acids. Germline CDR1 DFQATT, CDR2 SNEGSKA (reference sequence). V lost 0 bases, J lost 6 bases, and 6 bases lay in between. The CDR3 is CSAREGPNEQFF. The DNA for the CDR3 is TGCAGTGCTAGAGAGGGTCCCAATGAGCAGTTCTTC.

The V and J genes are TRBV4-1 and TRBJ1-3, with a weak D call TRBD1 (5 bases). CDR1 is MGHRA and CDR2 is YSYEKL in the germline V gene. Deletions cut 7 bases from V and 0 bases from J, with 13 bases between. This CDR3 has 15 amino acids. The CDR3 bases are TGCGCCAGCAAAGTTTTTGACAGCTCTGGAAACACCATATATTTT. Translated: CASKVFDSSGNTIYF.

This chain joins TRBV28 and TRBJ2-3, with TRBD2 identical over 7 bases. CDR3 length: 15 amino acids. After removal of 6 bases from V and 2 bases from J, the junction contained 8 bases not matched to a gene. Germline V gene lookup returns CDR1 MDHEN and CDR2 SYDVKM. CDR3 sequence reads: CASRPGLQNTDTQYF. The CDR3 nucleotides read TGTGCCAGCAGACCGGGACTACAAAACACAGATACGCAGTATTTT.

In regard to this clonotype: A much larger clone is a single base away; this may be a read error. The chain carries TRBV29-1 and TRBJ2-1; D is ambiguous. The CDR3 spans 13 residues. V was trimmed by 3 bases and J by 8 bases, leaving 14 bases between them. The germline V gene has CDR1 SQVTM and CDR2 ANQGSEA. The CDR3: CSVDSRRYDEQFF. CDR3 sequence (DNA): TGCAGCGTTGATTCGAGAAGGTACGATGAGCAGTTCTTC.

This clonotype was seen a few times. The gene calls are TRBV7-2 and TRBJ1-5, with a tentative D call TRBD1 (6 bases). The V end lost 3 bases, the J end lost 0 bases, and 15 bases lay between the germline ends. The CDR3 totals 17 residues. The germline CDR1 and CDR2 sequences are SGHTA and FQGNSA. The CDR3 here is CASSLFGGPDSNQPQHF. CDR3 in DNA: TGTGCCAGCAGCTTGTTCGGGGGCCCGGATAGCAATCAGCCCCAGCATTTT.

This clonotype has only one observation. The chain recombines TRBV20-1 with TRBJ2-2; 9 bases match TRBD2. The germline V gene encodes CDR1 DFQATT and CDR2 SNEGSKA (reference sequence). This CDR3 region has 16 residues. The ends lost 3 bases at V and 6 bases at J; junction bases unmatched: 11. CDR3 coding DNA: TGCAGTGCTAGGGCGGTGGCGGGAGGGCCCGCCGGGGAGCTGTTTTTT. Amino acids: CSARAVAGGPAGELFF.

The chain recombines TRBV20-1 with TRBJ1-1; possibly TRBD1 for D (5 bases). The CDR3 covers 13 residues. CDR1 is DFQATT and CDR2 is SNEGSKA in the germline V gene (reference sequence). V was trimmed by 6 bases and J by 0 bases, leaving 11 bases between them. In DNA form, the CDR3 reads TGCAGTGCCTTCTCAGGGCTGAACACTGAAGCTTTCTTT. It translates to CSAFSGLNTEAFF.

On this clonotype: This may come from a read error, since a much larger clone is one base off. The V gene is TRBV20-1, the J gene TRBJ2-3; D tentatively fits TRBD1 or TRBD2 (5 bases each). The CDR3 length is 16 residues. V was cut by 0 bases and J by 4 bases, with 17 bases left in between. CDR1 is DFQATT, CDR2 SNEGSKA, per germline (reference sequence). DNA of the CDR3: TGCAGTGCTAGAGAATACCGGGACCGAAGCGCAGATACGCAGTATTTT. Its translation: CSAREYRDRSADTQYF.

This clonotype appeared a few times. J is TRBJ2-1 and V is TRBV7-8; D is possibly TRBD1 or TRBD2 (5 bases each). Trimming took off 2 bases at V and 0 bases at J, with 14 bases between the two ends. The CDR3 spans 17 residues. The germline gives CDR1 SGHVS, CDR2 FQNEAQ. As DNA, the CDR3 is TGTGCCAGCAGCTTAAATCCGGGGCTTGACTCCTACAATGAGCAGTTCTTC. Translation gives CASSLNPGLDSYNEQFF. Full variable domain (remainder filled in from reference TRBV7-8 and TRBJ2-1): GAGVSQSPRYKVAKRGQDVALRCDPISGHVSLFWYQQALGQGPEFLTYFQNEAQLDKSGLPSDRFFAERPEGSVSTLKIQRTQQEDSAVYLCASSLNPGLDSYNEQFFGPGTRLTVL.

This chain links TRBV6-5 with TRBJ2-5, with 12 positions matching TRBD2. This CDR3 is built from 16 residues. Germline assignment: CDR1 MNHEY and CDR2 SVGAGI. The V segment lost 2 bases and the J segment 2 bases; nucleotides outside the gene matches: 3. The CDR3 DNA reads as TGTGCCAGCAGTTACGCGACTAGCGGGGGACAAGAGACCCAGTACTTC. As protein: CASSYATSGGQETQYF.